This is a list of T cell receptor beta chains from one sample in a study of cytomegalovirus exposure and HLA in healthy donors. Some clones are missing from TCRdb's copy, which holds only in-frame ones; the method was immunoSEQ multiplex PCR. The sample carries 150,000 to 200,000 clones, around 81% recorded once. The material sequenced was PBMCs. The origin of the receptors is a woman aged 18-29 years in good health and CMV-seropositive. The conserved cysteine and the conserved F or W are not part of the CDR3 here.

TRBJ2-1 | TRBV5-1 | ASRRTSGGATYNEQF
TRBJ1-4 | TRBV7-9 | ASSPREGATNEKLF
TRBJ2-5 | TRBV7-7 | ASSLSSGAGQTQY
TRBJ1-2 | TRBV4-1 | ASSQPQGGGYT
TRBJ1-3 | TRBV7-6 | ASSRGKTGNTIY
TRBJ1-5 | TRBV18 | ASSPSYSNQPQH
TRBJ2-3 | TRBV9 | ASSAGGITDTQY
TRBJ1-1 | TRBV11-3 | ASSLLGGARD
TRBJ2-5 | TRBV27 | ASSLSGQAGTQY
TRBJ1-1 | TRBV7-9 | ASSSTTGGTEAF
TRBJ2-5 | TRBV4-2 | ASSQLLTSGGTQETQY
TRBJ2-3 | TRBV5-4 | ASSFSGSATDTQY
TRBJ2-3 | TRBV30 | AWEVVGLKITQY
TRBJ1-4 | TRBV15 | ATSRGLILGTVATNEKLF
TRBJ1-2 | TRBV2 | ASSEGVRGLGYT
TRBJ2-2 | TRBV7-9 | ASSPRTSGGTGELF
TRBJ2-1 | TRBV13 | ASGAVGNNNEQF
TRBJ2-2 | TRBV18 | ASSPAGGLDTGELF
TRBJ2-3 | TRBV5-8 | ASSIGVSVDTQY
TRBJ2-1 | TRBV7-8 | ASSLGRVSSYNEQF
TRBJ1-4 | TRBV6-1 | ASSGDIVGPTNEKLF
TRBJ2-7 | TRBV28 | ASSLWDGTGVSYEQY
TRBJ1-1 | TRBV9 | ASTGEGDSYTEAF
TRBJ1-1 | TRBV7-9 | SSSLKGTGEGTEAF
TRBJ2-1 | TRBV6-1 | ASRNVGRINEQF
TRBJ2-6 | TRBV15 | ATSRDLSRGPSSGANVLT
TRBJ1-5 | TRBV19 | ASSNRDSSNQPQH
TRBJ1-3 | TRBV2 | ANKDRGNTIY
TRBJ2-1 | TRBV7-7 | ASSPRQGLSYNEQF
TRBJ2-3 | TRBV9 | ASSVVGREADTQY
TRBJ2-4 | TRBV11-3 | ASEGTENIQY
TRBJ1-2 | TRBV4-1 | ASSQLGQGAHGYT
TRBJ2-7 | TRBV5-1 | ASRLRTGSYEQY
TRBJ2-5 | TRBV9 | ASSHETDLGETQY
TRBJ2-3 | TRBV6-4 | ASSDGGDTNTQY
TRBJ1-4 | TRBV28 | ASGLPGQNNEKLF
. | TRBV10-3 | AISESAYEQY
TRBJ2-5 | TRBV7-9 | ASSLKTGALETQY
TRBJ1-1 | TRBV5-5 | ASSLLKGIATEAF
TRBJ2-2 | TRBV5-5 | ASSFWSGKLF
TRBJ1-6 | TRBV4-3 | ASSQDRGQGNSPLH
TRBJ2-3 | TRBV15 | ATSREWGTTGRQRNTQY
TRBJ2-3 | TRBV10-1 | ASSGRGSGENTDTQY
TRBJ2-1 | TRBV6-1 | ASGAEDRAFDEQF
TRBJ1-3 | TRBV14 | ASGRRDRVPSGGNTIY
TRBJ2-3 | TRBV5-1 | ASSSQVTDTQY
TRBJ2-2 | TRBV5-3 | ARSFAGKMAGELF
TRBJ2-1 | TRBV6-5 | ASSKQGAGEQF
TRBJ2-6 | TRBV27 | ASSSGVGANVLT
TRBJ2-4 | TRBV4-2 | ASSQDSSGGANIQY
TRBJ2-2 | TRBV5-1 | ASIGTTNTGELF